This T cell receptor beta chain derives from a study of blood T cell repertoires in COVID-19. Participant age was roughly 18 to 89 years, and participants resided in fewer than 30 US areas. Participants in the exposed group had met a COVID-19 case in the 2 weeks before joining the study. The CDR3 contains 13 residues. Trimming took 5 bases from V and 1 from J, leaving 5 bases between them. Germline-derived CDR1 and CDR2 are SEHNR and FQNEAQ (reference sequence). The authors' processing: Reference gene primers were amplified, and this amplification served to estimate nucleated cell counts. Profiling relied on immunoSEQ multiplex PCR, and the TCRdb table lists in-frame clones only, not all of them. D and trimming were read from the DNA, whereas the V and J calls and clone size are those reported in that table. This sample yields about 280,000 clones, of which approximately 78% are seen a single time; about 5% belongs to the top ten.

This chain links TRBV7-9 with TRBJ2-2; D remains unclear. This TCR was sampled from a middle-aged man who had been exposed to COVID-19. Sequencing was done on a sample of PBMCs or T cells enriched from blood (not recorded which). The CDR3 DNA reads as TGTGCCAGCAGCCCTAGGAACACCGGGGAGCTGTTTTTT. Its translation is CASSPRNTGELFF.